This T cell receptor (beta chain) was sequenced during a study of T cells after yellow fever vaccination. Template-switching 5'RACE yielded the TCR cDNA; a universal primer site and UMIs were added in the process. Each CDR3 protein is one row after TCRdb ran MiXCR on the 5' RACE reads. The data show over 250,000 distinct CDR3 sequences, with roughly 4% seen just once and about 22% held by the top ten. General study findings and limits: The appearance of a small share of clonotypes in both CD4 and CD8 compartments was observed. Post-booster reappearance was seen for most primary-vaccination clones (roughly 96% CD4, 75% to 90% CD8). The study noted that FACS-sorted repertoires could contain abundant clonotypes contaminating from the bulk population.

The table lists this clonotype with a few counts. Its antigen remains unidentified. This clonotype was obtained from a man between 18 and 29 years old who received the YFV17D yellow fever vaccine. The sequenced sample was PBMCs, obtained 5 days after the yellow fever booster vaccination.

This CDR3 is CAWAQGAGNQPQHF. Here the CDR3 DNA reads TGTGCCTGGGCTCAGGGGGCGGGCAATCAGCCCCAGCATTTT. V gene TRBV30 combines with J gene TRBJ1-5; 8 bases align to TRBD1. The trim removed 5 bases at V and 2 bases at J, leaving 5 bases unmatched. The CDR3 contains 14 residues. Germline lookup yields CDR1 GTSNPN and CDR2 SVGIG (reference sequence).